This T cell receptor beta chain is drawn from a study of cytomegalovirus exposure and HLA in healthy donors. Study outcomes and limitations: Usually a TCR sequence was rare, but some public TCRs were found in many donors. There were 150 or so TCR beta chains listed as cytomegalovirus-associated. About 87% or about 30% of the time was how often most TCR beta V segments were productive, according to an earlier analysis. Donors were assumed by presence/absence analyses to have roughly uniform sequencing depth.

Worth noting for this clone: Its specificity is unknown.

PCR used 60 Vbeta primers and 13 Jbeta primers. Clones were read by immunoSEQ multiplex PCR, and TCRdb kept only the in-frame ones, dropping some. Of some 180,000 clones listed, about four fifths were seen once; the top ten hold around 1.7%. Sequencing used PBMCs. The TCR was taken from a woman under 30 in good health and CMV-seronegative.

CDR3 nucleotides: TGTGCCAGCAGCTTAGATCTAGGAGGGGACACTGAAGCTTTCTTT. This translates into CASSLDLGGDTEAFF. The chain recombines TRBV11-3 with TRBJ1-1; D perhaps matches TRBD1 (5 bases). The CDR3 covers 15 residues. Germline lookup yields CDR1 SGHNT and CDR2 YENEEA. V dropped 0 bases and J dropped 3 bases, with 11 bases sitting between them.